What follows are 18 T cell receptor beta chains derived from one specimen sequenced in a study of cytomegalovirus exposure and HLA in healthy donors. The PCR used 60 Vbeta and 13 Jbeta primers. Some clones are missing from TCRdb's copy, which holds only in-frame ones; the method was immunoSEQ multiplex PCR. Seen here are around 99,000 clones, around four fifths observed once, and the top ten hold roughly 7.3%. Sequencing was done on a sample of PBMCs. The source of these receptors is a man between 50 and 59 years old in good health and CMV-seropositive.

This chain connects TRBV4-3 to TRBJ2-2, with TRBD2 matching over 7 bases. V lost 1 base, J lost 5 bases, and 7 bases stayed unmatched. CDR1 is LGHNA and CDR2 is YSLEER in the germline V gene. This CDR3 region has 16 residues. The chain's CDR3 is CASSQATSPGTGELFF. The CDR3 bases are TGCGCCAGCAGCCAAGCGACTAGCCCTGGTACCGGGGAGCTGTTTTTT.

The J gene is TRBJ2-7, the V gene TRBV30; 9 nucleotides agree with TRBD1. Germline V lookup: CDR1 GTSNPN, CDR2 SVGIG (reference sequence). V gave up 3 bases and J gave up 13 bases; unmatched junction bases: 7. The CDR3 runs 11 residues. CDR3 bases: TGTGCCTGGAGCCCGGGACAGGGTGCATACTTC. This encodes CAWSPGQGAYF.

The J gene is TRBJ2-4, the V gene TRBV7-2, with 16 bases matching TRBD2. Germline V gene data show CDR1 as SGHTA and CDR2 as FQGNSA. There are 16 residues in the CDR3. Unmatched junction bases numbered 3, after V lost 3 bases and J lost 7 bases. Here the CDR3 DNA reads TGTGCCAGCAGCTTGGGACTAGCGGGGGGGGACAACATTCAGTACTTC. Its translation is CASSLGLAGGDNIQYF.

The chain has TRBV4-1 and TRBJ2-3; D not certain. The germline V and J ends were trimmed by 1 base and 0 bases, with 14 bases remaining between them. CDR3 length equals 17 residues. Germline CDR1 MGHRA, CDR2 YSYEKL. As DNA, the CDR3 is TGCGCCAGCAGCCAAGCTTTGGCGGTATCTAGCACAGATACGCAGTATTTT. Amino acid sequence: CASSQALAVSSTDTQYF.

V usage is TRBV9 and J usage is TRBJ2-7; no clear D. The V end lost 1 base, the J end lost 6 bases, and 8 bases lay between the germline ends. The CDR3 is 12 residues long. Germline V gene data show CDR1 as SGDLS and CDR2 as YYNGEE. As DNA, the CDR3 is TGTGCCAGCAGCGTAACGGGTCGCGAGCAGTACTTC. This translates into CASSVTGREQYF. Full variable domain (missing parts from reference TRBV9 and TRBJ2-7): DSGVTQTPKHLITATGQRVTLRCSPRSGDLSVYWYQQSLDQGLQFLIQYYNGEERAKGNILERFSAQQFPDLHSELNLSSLELGDSALYFCASSVTGREQYFGPGTRLTVT.

V and J are TRBV5-8 and TRBJ2-7; 10 nucleotides align to TRBD1. The CDR3 loop spans 15 amino acids. The germline CDR1 and CDR2 sequences are SGHTS and YDEGEE. V was pared by 0 bases and J by 3 bases, with 3 bases of the junction left unmatched. The CDR3 is CASSLERDRGYEQYF. For the CDR3, the DNA is TGTGCCAGCAGCTTGGAGCGGGACAGGGGCTACGAGCAGTACTTC.

J is TRBJ2-1 and V is TRBV10-3; 13 bases are a match to TRBD2. Germline loops: CDR1 ENHRY, CDR2 SYGVKD. The junction had 7 bases not matched to a gene; V was cut back by 7 bases and J by 7 bases. CDR3 size: 15 residues. This CDR3 reads CAITLTSGGRNEQFF. The CDR3, as DNA: TGTGCCATCACCTTGACTAGCGGGGGGAGAAATGAGCAGTTCTTC.

This clone appeared once. The rearrangement joins TRBV9 to TRBJ1-2; D remains ambiguous. The germline V and J ends were trimmed by 4 bases and 5 bases, with 9 bases remaining between them. Per germline, CDR1 SGDLS and CDR2 YYNGEE. The CDR3 extends over 12 amino acids. CDR3 sequence reads: CASSPAGYGYTF. In nucleotides, the CDR3 is TGTGCCAGCAGCCCAGCGGGATATGGCTACACCTTC.

The chain is built from TRBV5-1 and TRBJ1-6; D not certain. Germline V gives CDR1 SGHRS, CDR2 YFSETQ. The CDR3 runs 15 residues. The V end lost 1 base, the J end lost 7 bases, and 12 bases lay between the germline ends. The CDR3 sequence: CASSLYGVYNSPLHF. CDR3 DNA: TGCGCCAGCAGCTTGTACGGGGTTTACAATTCACCCCTCCACTTT.

To note about this clone: One junction end does not reproduce the germline sequence, and a read error may be involved. V is TRBV7-9 and J is TRBJ1-1, with 8 bases matching TRBD1. This CDR3 region has 17 residues. Germline values: CDR1 SEHNR, CDR2 FQNEAQ (reference sequence). The CDR3 here is CSSSLPPGGGGRTEAFF. Written as DNA, the CDR3 is TGTTCCAGCAGCTTACCACCAGGGGGCGGAGGTAGGACTGAAGCTTTCTTT.

The chain has TRBV5-4 and TRBJ1-4; possibly TRBD1 for D (6 bases). V dropped 6 bases and J dropped 8 bases, with 20 bases sitting between them. This CDR3 has 15 residues. Germline CDR1 and CDR2: SGHNT and YYREEE (reference sequence). CDR3 sequence reads: CASTQQGGTREKLFF. In DNA, the CDR3 is TGTGCCAGCACCCAGCAAGGGGGTACGAGAGAAAAACTGTTTTTT.

The chain uses TRBV7-2 and TRBJ1-5; a possible D gene is TRBD1 (5 bases). CDR3 length: 14 amino acids. Trimming took 5 bases from V and 7 from J, leaving 15 bases between them. Germline V gene sequence: CDR1 SGHTA, CDR2 FQGNSA. The DNA of the CDR3 is TGTGCCAGCAGCCAGAATACAGGTGCGCAGCCCCAGCATTTT. Translation: CASSQNTGAQPQHF.

This clone appeared once. V is TRBV18 and J is TRBJ1-1; D is undetermined. The V end lost 4 bases, the J end lost 0 bases, and 6 bases lay between the germline ends. Germline CDR1 is KGHSH and CDR2 is LQKENI. The CDR3 covers 13 residues. The CDR3 DNA reads TGTGCCAGCTCACGCAGTATGAACACTGAAGCTTTCTTT. Its translation is CASSRSMNTEAFF. The variable domain in full, completed from reference TRBV18 and TRBJ1-1, reads NAGVMQNPRHLVRRRGQEARLRCSPMKGHSHVYWYRQLPEEGLKFMVYLQKENIIDESGMPKERFSAEFPKEGPSILRIQQVVRGDSAAYFCASSRSMNTEAFFGQGTRLTVV.

This chain uses TRBV6-1 with TRBJ1-1, with D possibly being TRBD1 (5 bases). CDR1 is MNHNS and CDR2 is SASEGT in the germline V gene. CDR3 size: 14 residues. The V gene lost 0 bases and the J gene lost 6 bases, with 11 bases spanning the gap. The CDR3: CASSEAIEGAEAFF. The DNA of the CDR3 is TGTGCCAGCAGTGAAGCGATTGAAGGGGCTGAAGCTTTCTTT.

V and J are TRBV4-3 and TRBJ1-1, with D perhaps TRBD1 (5 bases). Trimming pared 0 bases from V and 7 bases from J, leaving 12 bases between. The CDR3 length is 14 residues. Germline V gene lookup returns CDR1 LGHNA and CDR2 YSLEER. CDR3: CASSQEGPGHEAFF. The CDR3 nucleotides read TGCGCCAGCAGCCAAGAGGGGCCAGGCCATGAAGCTTTCTTT.

This clone was observed a single time. The chain is built from TRBV4-2 and TRBJ1-6, with D perhaps TRBD1 (5 bases). The CDR3 is made up of 16 amino acids. CDR1 and CDR2 (germline): LGHNA, YNFKEQ. Trimming stripped 0 bases from V and 7 bases from J, with 13 bases between. The CDR3 coding sequence is TGTGCCAGCAGCCAAGAATCCGGGGGAGGAAATTCACCCCTCCACTTT. Translated, it gives CASSQESGGGNSPLHF.

The V and J genes are TRBV7-9 and TRBJ1-1; possible D gene TRBD1, 5 bases. The germline V and J ends were trimmed by 5 bases and 1 base, with 20 bases remaining between them. The V gene's germline CDR1 is SEHNR and CDR2 FQNEAQ (reference sequence). The CDR3 sequence is 17 residues long. The CDR3 spells CASSAIWSGTENTEAFF. The CDR3 bases are TGTGCCAGCAGCGCCATTTGGAGCGGGACCGAGAACACTGAAGCTTTCTTT.

V is TRBV15 and J is TRBJ2-7, with 8 bases that match TRBD1. The germline gives CDR1 LNHNV, CDR2 YYDKDF (reference sequence). The trim removed 5 bases at V and 2 bases at J, leaving 5 bases unmatched. CDR3 length: 14 amino acids. Written as DNA, the CDR3 is TGTGCCACCAGCGGAGGGACAGGTGCCTACGAGCAGTACTTC. Amino acid sequence: CATSGGTGAYEQYF.